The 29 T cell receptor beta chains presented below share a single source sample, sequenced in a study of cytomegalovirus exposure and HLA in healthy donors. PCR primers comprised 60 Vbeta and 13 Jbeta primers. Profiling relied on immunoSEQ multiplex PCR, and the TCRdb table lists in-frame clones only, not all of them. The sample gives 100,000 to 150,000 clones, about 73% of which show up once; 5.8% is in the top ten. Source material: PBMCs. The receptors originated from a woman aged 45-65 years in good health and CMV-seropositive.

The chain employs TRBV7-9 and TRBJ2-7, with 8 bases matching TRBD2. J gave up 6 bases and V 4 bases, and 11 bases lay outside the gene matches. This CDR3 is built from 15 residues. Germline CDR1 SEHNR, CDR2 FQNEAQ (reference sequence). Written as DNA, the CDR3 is TGTGCCAGCAGCTCAACTACTTCCCTAGCGGGCGAGCAGTACTTC. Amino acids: CASSSTTSLAGEQYF.

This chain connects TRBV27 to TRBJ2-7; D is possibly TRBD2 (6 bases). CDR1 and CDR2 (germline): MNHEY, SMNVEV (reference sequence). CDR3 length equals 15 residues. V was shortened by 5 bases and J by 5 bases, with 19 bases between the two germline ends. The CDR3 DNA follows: TGTGCCAGCAGTCCACTCCGACTAGAAAACCACGAGCAGTACTTC. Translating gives CASSPLRLENHEQYF.

Written as DNA, the CDR3 is TGTGCCAGCAGGGACGGGACAGAATGGACTGAAGCTTTCTTT. Its translation: CASRDGTEWTEAFF. This chain joins TRBV7-2 and TRBJ1-1; TRBD1 matches 7 bases. In germline, CDR1 is SGHTA, CDR2 FQGNSA. The V and J ends lost 6 bases and 5 bases, in that order; junction bases with no gene match: 9. This CDR3 is built from 14 residues.

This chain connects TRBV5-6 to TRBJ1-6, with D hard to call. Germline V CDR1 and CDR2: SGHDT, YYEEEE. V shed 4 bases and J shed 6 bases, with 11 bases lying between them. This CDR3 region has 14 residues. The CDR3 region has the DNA TGTGCCAGCAGCCTCGACGGGATTAATTCACCCCTCCACTTT. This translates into CASSLDGINSPLHF. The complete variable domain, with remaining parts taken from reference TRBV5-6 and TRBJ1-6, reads DAGVTQSPTHLIKTRGQQVTLRCSPKSGHDTVSWYQQALGQGPQFIFQYYEEEERQRGNFPDRFSGHQFPNYSSELNVNALLLGDSALYLCASSLDGINSPLHFGNGTRLTVT.

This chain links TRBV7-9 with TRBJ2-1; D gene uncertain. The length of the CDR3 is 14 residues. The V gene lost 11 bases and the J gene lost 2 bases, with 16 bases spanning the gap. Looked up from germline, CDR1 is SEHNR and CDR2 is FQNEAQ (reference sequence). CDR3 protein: CAASADGTYNEQFF. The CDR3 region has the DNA TGTGCCGCCAGCGCCGACGGTACCTACAATGAGCAGTTCTTC.

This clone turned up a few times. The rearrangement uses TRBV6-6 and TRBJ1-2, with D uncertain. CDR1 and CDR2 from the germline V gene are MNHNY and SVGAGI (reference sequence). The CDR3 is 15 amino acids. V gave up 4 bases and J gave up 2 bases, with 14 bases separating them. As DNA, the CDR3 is TGTGCCAGCAGTTCCCCCAGTCTGGTAAACTATGGCTACACCTTC. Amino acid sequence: CASSSPSLVNYGYTF.

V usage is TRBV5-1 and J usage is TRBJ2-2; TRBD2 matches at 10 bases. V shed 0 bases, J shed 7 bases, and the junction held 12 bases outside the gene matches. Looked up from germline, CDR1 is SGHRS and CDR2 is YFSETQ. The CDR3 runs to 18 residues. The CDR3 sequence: CASSLAPSGGASVGELFF. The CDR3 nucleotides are TGCGCCAGCAGCTTGGCCCCCAGCGGGGGGGCCTCTGTCGGGGAGCTGTTTTTT.

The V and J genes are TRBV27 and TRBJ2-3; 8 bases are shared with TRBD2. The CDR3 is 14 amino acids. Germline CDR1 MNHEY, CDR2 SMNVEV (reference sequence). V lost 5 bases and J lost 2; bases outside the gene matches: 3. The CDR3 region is CASSPGGATDTQYF. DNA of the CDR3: TGTGCCAGCAGTCCGGGGGGGGCCACAGATACGCAGTATTTT.

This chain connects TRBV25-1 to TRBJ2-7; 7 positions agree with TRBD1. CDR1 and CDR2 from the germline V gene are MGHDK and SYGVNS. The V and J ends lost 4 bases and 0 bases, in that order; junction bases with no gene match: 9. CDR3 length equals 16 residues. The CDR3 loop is CASSGLRGQSSYEQYF. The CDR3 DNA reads TGTGCCAGCAGTGGCCTCCGGGGACAGAGCTCCTACGAGCAGTACTTC.

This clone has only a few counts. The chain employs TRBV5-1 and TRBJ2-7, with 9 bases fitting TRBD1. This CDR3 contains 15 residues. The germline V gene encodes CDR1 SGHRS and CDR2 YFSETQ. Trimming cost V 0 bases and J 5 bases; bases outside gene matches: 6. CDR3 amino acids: CASSLEGQGAHEQYF. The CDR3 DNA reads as TGCGCCAGCAGCTTGGAGGGACAGGGCGCCCACGAGCAGTACTTC.

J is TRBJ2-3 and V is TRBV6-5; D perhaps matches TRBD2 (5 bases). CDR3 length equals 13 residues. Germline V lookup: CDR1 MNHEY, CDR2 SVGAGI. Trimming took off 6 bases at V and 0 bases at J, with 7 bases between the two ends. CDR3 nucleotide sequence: TGTGCCAGCAGCTGGGAGAGCACAGATACGCAGTATTTT. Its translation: CASSWESTDTQYF.

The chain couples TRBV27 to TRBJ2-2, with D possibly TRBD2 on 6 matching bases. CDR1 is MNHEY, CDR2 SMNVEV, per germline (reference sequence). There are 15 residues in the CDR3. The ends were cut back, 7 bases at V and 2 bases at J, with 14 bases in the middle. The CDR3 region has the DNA TGTGCCAGCAAGATAGGGCGGGGAAACACCGGGGAGCTGTTTTTT. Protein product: CASKIGRGNTGELFF.

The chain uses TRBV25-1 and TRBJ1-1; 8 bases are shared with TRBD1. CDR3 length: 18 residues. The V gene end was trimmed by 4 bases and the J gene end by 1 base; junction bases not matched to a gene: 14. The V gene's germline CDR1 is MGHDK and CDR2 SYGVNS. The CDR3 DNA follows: TGTGCCAGCAGTGCCCGCGGACAGGGTCGTAGGTGGAACACTGAAGCTTTCTTT. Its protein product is CASSARGQGRRWNTEAFF. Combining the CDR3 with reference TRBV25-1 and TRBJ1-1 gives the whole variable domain EADIYQTPRYLVIGTGKKITLECSQTMGHDKMYWYQQDPGMELHLIHYSYGVNSTEKGDLSSESTVSRIRTEHFPLTLESARPSHTSQYLCASSARGQGRRWNTEAFFGQGTRLTVV.

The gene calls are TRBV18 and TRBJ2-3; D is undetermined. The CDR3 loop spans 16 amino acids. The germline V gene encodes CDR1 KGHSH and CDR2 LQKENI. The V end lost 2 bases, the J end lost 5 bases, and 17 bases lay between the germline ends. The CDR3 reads CASSPLPKRSRDTQYF. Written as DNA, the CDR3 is TGTGCCAGCTCACCATTGCCGAAGCGTAGTAGAGATACGCAGTATTTT.

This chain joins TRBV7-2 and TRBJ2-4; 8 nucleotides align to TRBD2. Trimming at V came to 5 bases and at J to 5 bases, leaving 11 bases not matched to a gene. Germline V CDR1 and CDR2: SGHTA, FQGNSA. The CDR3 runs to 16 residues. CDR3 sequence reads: CASSLTGGASENIQYF. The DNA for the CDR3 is TGTGCCAGCAGCCTCACGGGGGGGGCTTCTGAAAACATTCAGTACTTC.

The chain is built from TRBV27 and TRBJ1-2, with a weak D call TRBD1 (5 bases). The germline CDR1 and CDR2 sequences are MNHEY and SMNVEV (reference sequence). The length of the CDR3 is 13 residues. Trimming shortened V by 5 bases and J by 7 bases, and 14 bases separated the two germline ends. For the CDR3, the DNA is TGTGCCAGCAGTCCTCGGGGGACGACTGGCTACACCTTC. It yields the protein CASSPRGTTGYTF.

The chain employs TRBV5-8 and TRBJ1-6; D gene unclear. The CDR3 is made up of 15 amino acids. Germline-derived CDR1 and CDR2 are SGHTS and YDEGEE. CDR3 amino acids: CVSSSGISYNSPLHF. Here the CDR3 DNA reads TGTGTCTCGAGCAGCGGAATATCCTATAATTCACCCCTCCACTTT.

The CDR3 bases are TGTGCCAGCTCATTTGGGGGGTACAATGAGCAGTTCTTC. Translation gives CASSFGGYNEQFF. V and J are TRBV18 and TRBJ2-1; the D gene is possibly TRBD2 (6 bases). Per the germline V gene, CDR1 is KGHSH and CDR2 is LQKENI. The CDR3 runs 13 residues. V was shortened by 5 bases and J by 4 bases, with 9 bases between the two germline ends.

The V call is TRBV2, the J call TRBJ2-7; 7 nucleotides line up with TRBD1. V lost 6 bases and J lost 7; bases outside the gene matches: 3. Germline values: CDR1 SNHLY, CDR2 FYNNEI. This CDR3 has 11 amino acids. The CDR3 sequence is CASSDREEQYF. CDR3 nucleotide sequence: TGTGCCAGCAGCGACAGGGAGGAGCAGTACTTC.

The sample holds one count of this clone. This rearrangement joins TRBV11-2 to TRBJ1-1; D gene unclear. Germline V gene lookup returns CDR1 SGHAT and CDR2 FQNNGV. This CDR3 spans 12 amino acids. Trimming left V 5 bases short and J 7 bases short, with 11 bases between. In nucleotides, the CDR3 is TGTGCCAGCAGCCCTATCAGAGGTGAAGCTTTCTTT. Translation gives CASSPIRGEAFF.

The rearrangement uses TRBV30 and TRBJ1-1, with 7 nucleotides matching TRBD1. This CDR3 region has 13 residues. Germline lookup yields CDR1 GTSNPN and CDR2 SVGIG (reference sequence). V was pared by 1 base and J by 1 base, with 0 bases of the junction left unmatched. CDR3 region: CAWSGTGNTEAFF. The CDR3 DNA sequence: TGTGCCTGGAGTGGGACAGGGAACACTGAAGCTTTCTTT. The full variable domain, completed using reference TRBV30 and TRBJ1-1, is SQTIHQWPATLVQPVGSPLSLECTVEGTSNPNLYWYRQAAGRGLQLLFYSVGIGQISSEVPQNLSASRPQDRQFILSSKKLLLSDSGFYLCAWSGTGNTEAFFGQGTRLTVV.

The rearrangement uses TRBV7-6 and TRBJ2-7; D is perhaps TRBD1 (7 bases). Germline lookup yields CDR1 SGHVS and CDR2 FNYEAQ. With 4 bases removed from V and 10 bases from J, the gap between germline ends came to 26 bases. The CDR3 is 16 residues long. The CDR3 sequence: CASSWAGGIRDGIQYF. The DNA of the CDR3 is TGTGCCAGCAGCTGGGCAGGGGGGATCCGGGACGGAATTCAGTACTTC.

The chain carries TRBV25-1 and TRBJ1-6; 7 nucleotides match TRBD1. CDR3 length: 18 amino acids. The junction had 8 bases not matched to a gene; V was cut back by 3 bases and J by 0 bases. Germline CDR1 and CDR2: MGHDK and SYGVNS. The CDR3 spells CASSDQGTASSYNSPLHF. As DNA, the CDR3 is TGTGCCAGCAGTGACCAAGGGACAGCTAGCTCCTATAATTCACCCCTCCACTTT.

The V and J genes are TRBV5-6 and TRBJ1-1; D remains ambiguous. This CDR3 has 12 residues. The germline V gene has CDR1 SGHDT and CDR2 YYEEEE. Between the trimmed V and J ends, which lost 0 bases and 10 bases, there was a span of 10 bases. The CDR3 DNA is TGTGCCAGCAGCTTGGCTTCATTCAGAGCTTTCTTT. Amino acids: CASSLASFRAFF.

CDR3 loop: CASSFSGSYNEQFF. The CDR3 DNA is TGTGCCAGCAGCTTTTCAGGGTCCTACAATGAGCAGTTCTTC. The rearrangement joins TRBV5-6 to TRBJ2-1; tentatively, D is TRBD1 (5 bases). CDR3 length: 14 amino acids. CDR1 SGHDT and CDR2 YYEEEE come from the germline V gene. V was clipped by 2 bases and J by 1 base, with 7 bases between them.

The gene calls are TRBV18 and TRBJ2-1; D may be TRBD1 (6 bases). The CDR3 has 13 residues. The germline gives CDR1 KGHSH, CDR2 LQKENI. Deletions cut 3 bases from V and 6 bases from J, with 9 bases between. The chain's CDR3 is CASSPRQANEQFF. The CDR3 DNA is TGTGCCAGCTCACCTAGACAGGCCAATGAGCAGTTCTTC.

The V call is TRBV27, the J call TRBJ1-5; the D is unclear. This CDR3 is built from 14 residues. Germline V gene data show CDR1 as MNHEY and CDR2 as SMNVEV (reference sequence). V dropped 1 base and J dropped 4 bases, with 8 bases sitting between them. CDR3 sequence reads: CASSLYAGNQPQHF. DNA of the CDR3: TGTGCCAGCAGTTTATACGCAGGTAATCAGCCCCAGCATTTT.

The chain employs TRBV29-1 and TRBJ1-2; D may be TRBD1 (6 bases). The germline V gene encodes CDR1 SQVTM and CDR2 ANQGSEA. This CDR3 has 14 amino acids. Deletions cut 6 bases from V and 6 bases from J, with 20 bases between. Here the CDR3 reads CSVSSRGGLDGYTF. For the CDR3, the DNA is TGCAGCGTCTCCTCACGGGGGGGGCTGGATGGCTACACCTTC.

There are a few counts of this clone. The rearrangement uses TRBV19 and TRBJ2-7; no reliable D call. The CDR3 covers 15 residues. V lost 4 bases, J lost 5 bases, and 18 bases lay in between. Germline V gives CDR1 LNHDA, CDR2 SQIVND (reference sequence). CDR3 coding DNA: TGTGCCAGTAGTAACCCGTCTAGGCGACCGGACGAGCAGTACTTC. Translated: CASSNPSRRPDEQYF.